These T cell receptor beta chains were read from a single sample in a study of T cell changes during pregnancy in multiple sclerosis. Measured with immunoSEQ multiplex PCR; TCRdb has only the in-frame clones, and not every one. Among around 97,000 clones, 90% were seen once, and the ten largest hold 0.76%. This material consisted of peripheral blood, taken in the second trimester of pregnancy. The receptors come from a female donor in good health, enrolled as a control in a pregnancy study. Each CDR3 is given with its conserved first and last residue. D genes are given only for firm matches. Rows may omit the clone size; those that give it use once, few, many or a size class.

d_call clone_size j_call v_call cdr3_nt cdr3_aa
TRBD2 NA TRBJ2-3 TRBV6-4 TGTGCCAGCAGTCCTAGCGGGAGGGATACGCAGTATTTT CASSPSGRDTQYF
TRBD2 NA TRBJ2-7 TRBV19 TGTGCCAGTAGTATGAGCGGGGGGCAATCCTACGAGCAGTACTTC CASSMSGGQSYEQYF
NA NA TRBJ1-1 TRBV6-4 TGTGCCAGCAGTGTTGGGGAGGGGACTGAAGCTTTCTTT CASSVGEGTEAFF
NA NA TRBJ2-7 TRBV19 TGTGCCAGTAGCCCTGGGGGCAGGATAAACTACGAGCAGTACTTC CASSPGGRINYEQYF
NA few TRBJ1-5 TRBV29-1 TGCAGCGTTGGAAGCAGGGCAGGCCAGCCCCAGCATTTT CSVGSRAGQPQHF
TRBD1 once TRBJ1-2 TRBV7-2 TGTGCCAGCAGCTTAGAGGGACAGGGGAACTATGGCTACACCTTC CASSLEGQGNYGYTF
NA NA TRBJ2-7 TRBV28 TGTGCCACGGGTGACGTCTCCTACGAGCAGTACTTC CATGDVSYEQYF
TRBD1 NA TRBJ1-2 TRBV5-6 TGTGCCAGCAGGGGGACAGGACTATATGGCTACACCTTC CASRGTGLYGYTF
NA NA TRBJ1-5 TRBV19 TGTGCCAGTATTTCCGCAGGTCTCAATCAGCCCCAGCATTTT CASISAGLNQPQHF
NA NA TRBJ1-5 TRBV9 TGTGCCAGCAGCGCCTCCGTCGGGGATCAGCCCCAGCATTTT CASSASVGDQPQHF
TRBD1 NA TRBJ1-1 TRBV5-1 TGCGCCAGCAGCTTGGGGGACAGGGGTGGGAACACTGAAGCTTTCTTT CASSLGDRGGNTEAFF
NA NA TRBJ2-7 TRBV5-1 TGCGCCAGCAGCCCGGCCGTGGGCAGTAGCTACGAGCAGTACTTC CASSPAVGSSYEQYF
NA NA TRBJ1-2 TRBV25-1 TGTGCCAGCAGTGAATCGCGCAGGGCCAACTATGGCTACACCTTC CASSESRRANYGYTF
NA NA TRBJ1-5 TRBV28 TGTGCCAGCAGTTTTTCCAGCGGGGGCAATCAGCCCCAGCATTTT CASSFSSGGNQPQHF
TRBD1 NA TRBJ1-2 TRBV2 TGTGCCAGCAGCGGGGACAGGGCCTATGGCTACACCTTC CASSGDRAYGYTF
TRBD2 NA TRBJ2-1 TRBV6-4 TGTGCCAGCAGTCCACAACTAGCGGCCCTGGGGAATGAGCAGTTCTTC CASSPQLAALGNEQFF
NA NA TRBJ2-7 TRBV7-9 TGTGCCAGCAGCTTAGGGGGGGTAAGCTACGAGCAGTACTTC CASSLGGVSYEQYF
TRBD1 NA TRBJ1-6 TRBV2 TGTGCCAGCAGTGGACCCAGGGGGCAGGTAAATTCACCCCTCCACTTT CASSGPRGQVNSPLHF
NA NA TRBJ1-2 TRBV19 TGTGCCAGTAGGCCGGACAGAAACTATGGCTACACCTTC CASRPDRNYGYTF
NA NA TRBJ1-2 TRBV10-3 TGTGCCATGGGGGGGATAAACAACTATGGCTACACCTTC CAMGGINNYGYTF
TRBD1 NA TRBJ1-4 TRBV27 TGTGCCAGCAGCCAGTCACAGGGGTTGGGTGAAAAACTGTTTTTT CASSQSQGLGEKLFF
TRBD1 NA TRBJ2-1 TRBV19 TGTGCCAGTAGTACGGGACAGTACAATGAGCAGTTCTTC CASSTGQYNEQFF
TRBD1 NA TRBJ2-3 TRBV5-6 TGTGCCAGCAGCCGGCCGGGACAGGGGGCAGATACGCAGTATTTT CASSRPGQGADTQYF
TRBD2 NA TRBJ2-2 TRBV9 TGTGCCAGCAGCCCGCTTAGGGGTCTAGCGGGGGGCCTAAACACCGGGGAGCTGTTTTTT CASSPLRGLAGGLNTGELFF
NA NA TRBJ1-1 TRBV7-9 TGTGCCAGCAGCTTAAAAGGGCAGGGAATATCTGAAGCTTTCTTT CASSLKGQGISEAFF
TRBD1 NA TRBJ1-2 TRBV6-6 TGTGCCAGCAGTTACCCAGGGGGCGAGGGCTACACCTTC CASSYPGGEGYTF
NA NA TRBJ1-2 TRBV6-6 TGTGCCAGCAGCTCGGACAGCCCGTATGGCTACACCTTC CASSSDSPYGYTF
TRBD2 once TRBJ2-3 TRBV4-3 TGCGCCAGCAGCCAAGAAGGTCTCCAGCGGGGTTCAGATACGCAGTATTTT CASSQEGLQRGSDTQYF
NA NA TRBJ2-5 TRBV29-1 TGCAGCGTTGTTCATCTTGAGGGACTCGAAGAGACCCAGTACTTC CSVVHLEGLEETQYF
NA NA TRBJ1-2 TRBV27 TGTGCCAGCAGTTCAGGGTGGGGGGTCTATGGCTACACCTTC CASSSGWGVYGYTF
NA once TRBJ1-2 TRBV6-6 TGTGCCAGCAGTTACGCGGGACCGATCCTCTATGGCTACACCTTC CASSYAGPILYGYTF
NA NA TRBJ2-7 TRBV18 TGTGCCAGCTCACAGCAGGGTAACGAGCAGTACTTC CASSQQGNEQYF
TRBD1 NA TRBJ2-1 TRBV4-1 TGCGCCAGCAGCCAGCATCCCGGGACAGGGGCCTACAATGAGCAGTTCTTC CASSQHPGTGAYNEQFF
NA NA TRBJ1-2 TRBV9 TGTGCCAGCAGCTTGGGGGGGGTTAGCTATGGCTACACCTTC CASSLGGVSYGYTF
TRBD1 NA TRBJ2-3 TRBV2 TGTGCCAGCAGTCCTTCCGGGACAGGGAACACAGATACGCAGTATTTT CASSPSGTGNTDTQYF
TRBD1 NA TRBJ1-4 TRBV9 TGTGCCAGCAGCGTAGCCCCTCTGGGACAGGGGTACGAAAAACTGTTTTTT CASSVAPLGQGYEKLFF
NA NA TRBJ1-1 TRBV19 TGTGCCAGTAGTATACAGGCGAACACTGAAGCTTTCTTT CASSIQANTEAFF
NA NA TRBJ1-2 TRBV5-4 TGTGCCAGCAGCTTCAACAGGGCTACTGGCTACACCTTC CASSFNRATGYTF
TRBD1 NA TRBJ1-4 TRBV9 TGTGCCAGCAGCGTCACCGGGACAGGGGGTGAAAAACTGTTTTTT CASSVTGTGGEKLFF
TRBD1 NA TRBJ2-7 TRBV5-6 TGTGCCAGCAGCGGACCGGACAGGACCATCCAAGAGCAGTACTTC CASSGPDRTIQEQYF
TRBD2 NA TRBJ2-3 TRBV19 TGTGCCAGTAGTACCCGACTAGCGGGGACGTCAGATACGCAGTATTTT CASSTRLAGTSDTQYF
NA NA TRBJ2-3 TRBV6-5 TGTGCCAGCAGCACAGGAACCGATACGCAGTATTTT CASSTGTDTQYF
NA NA TRBJ1-2 TRBV10-2 TGCGCCAGCAGTGAGGTCGGGATAGGGGGCTACACCTTC CASSEVGIGGYTF
TRBD1 NA TRBJ2-7 TRBV7-2 TGTGCCAGCAGCGCGGACAGGGGCTACGAGCAGTACTTC CASSADRGYEQYF
NA NA TRBJ1-6 TRBV10-3 TGTGCCATCAGTGAAAATCCGAGCTCCTATAATTCACCCCTCCACTTT CAISENPSSYNSPLHF
NA NA TRBJ2-7 TRBV7-2 TGTGCCAGCAGCAGCAGGGCCTACGAGCAGTACTTC CASSSRAYEQYF
TRBD1 NA TRBJ1-5 TRBV19 TGTGCCAGTAGTATAACCGGGACAGGGGTTCAGCCCCAGCATTTT CASSITGTGVQPQHF
TRBD2 NA TRBJ2-3 TRBV2 TGTGCCAGCAGTGAAGCGCTAGCGGGTGGTATAGATACGCAGTATTTT CASSEALAGGIDTQYF
TRBD1 NA TRBJ2-1 TRBV12-5 TGTGCTAGTGGCCCCGGGACAGGGGTAGGGGAGCAGTTCTTC CASGPGTGVGEQFF
NA once TRBJ2-7 TRBV7-9 TGTGCCAGCAGCGCGGGGTCTGGCTACGAGCAGTACTTC CASSAGSGYEQYF
TRBD2 NA TRBJ2-1 TRBV7-2 TGTGCCAGCAGCGCCGGGTTGGTAGCGGGGGGTGGCACGAGCAATGAGCAGTTCTTC CASSAGLVAGGGTSNEQFF
NA NA TRBJ2-5 TRBV6-5 TGTGCCAGCAGCAGGGACCAAGAGACCCAGTACTTC CASSRDQETQYF
NA NA TRBJ1-1 TRBV2 TGTGCCAGCAGTGATTTAGGGGGGGAGAACACTGAAGCTTTCTTT CASSDLGGENTEAFF
NA NA TRBJ1-1 TRBV11-2 TGTGCCAGCAGCTTAGATCTCGGCACTGAAGCTTTCTTT CASSLDLGTEAFF
NA NA TRBJ2-3 TRBV5-5 TGTGCCAGCAGCTTGGCCCACACAGATACGCAGTATTTT CASSLAHTDTQYF
TRBD1 NA TRBJ1-1 TRBV6-5 TGTGCCAGCAGTTACTCACAGGGGGCGAACACTGAAGCTTTCTTT CASSYSQGANTEAFF
TRBD2 NA TRBJ2-1 TRBV9 TGTGCCAGCAGCGTAGGGGGGACTAGCGGGATGAATGAGCAGTTCTTC CASSVGGTSGMNEQFF
NA NA TRBJ2-2 TRBV5-5 TGTGCCAGCAGCTCCAGGGTTTACACCGGGGAGCTGTTTTTT CASSSRVYTGELFF
NA NA TRBJ1-1 TRBV18 TGTGCCAGCTCACCACCGTTAGGGAGGACTGAAGCTTTCTTT CASSPPLGRTEAFF